This T cell receptor (beta chain) was sequenced during a study of monozygotic twins with inflammatory bowel disease. Study-level findings and limits: Repertoire similarity did not differ between concordant and discordant twins, possibly owing to limited power.

The CDR3 length is 14 residues. Per germline, CDR1 SGHKS and CDR2 YYEKEE (reference sequence). Turning to this clonotype: Its specificity is not known.

Addition of UMIs with a 6-nucleotide sample barcode was achieved by template switching. One entry per CDR3 protein, without DNA, is what TCRdb gives after re-calling the 5' RACE reads. In total, the table holds under 150,000 distinct CDR3 sequences. The sequencing sample was made of blood. The chain recombines TRBV5-5 with TRBJ1-2; the TCRdb D gene call, TRBD1, has no DNA to confirm it. The receptor was isolated from a human donor with ulcerative colitis or Crohn's disease, or a healthy co-twin of an affected twin (not recorded which). CDR3: CASSLDGTPYGYTF.